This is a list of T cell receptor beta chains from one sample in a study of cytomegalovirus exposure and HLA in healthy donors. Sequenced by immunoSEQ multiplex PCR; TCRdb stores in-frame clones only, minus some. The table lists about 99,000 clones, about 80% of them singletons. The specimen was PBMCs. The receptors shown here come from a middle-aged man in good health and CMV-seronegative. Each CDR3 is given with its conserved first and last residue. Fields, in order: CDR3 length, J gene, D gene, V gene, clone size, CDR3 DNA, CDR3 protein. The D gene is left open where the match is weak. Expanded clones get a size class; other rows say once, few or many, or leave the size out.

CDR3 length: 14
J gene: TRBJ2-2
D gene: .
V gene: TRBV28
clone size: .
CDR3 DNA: TGTGCCAGCAGACGCGGGGCGGGTGCCGGGGAGCTGTTTTTT
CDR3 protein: CASRRGAGAGELFF

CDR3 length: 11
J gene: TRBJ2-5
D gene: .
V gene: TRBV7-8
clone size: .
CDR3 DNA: TGTGCCAGCAGCCCGTTCGGGACCCAGTACTTC
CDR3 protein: CASSPFGTQYF

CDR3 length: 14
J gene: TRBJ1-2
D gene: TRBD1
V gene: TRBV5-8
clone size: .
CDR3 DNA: TGTGCCAGCAGCCTAACGGACAGGGTGGACGGCTACACCTTC
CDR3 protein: CASSLTDRVDGYTF

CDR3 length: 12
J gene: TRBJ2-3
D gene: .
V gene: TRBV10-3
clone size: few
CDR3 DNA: TGTGCCATCAGTGATTTCGCAGATACGCAGTATTTT
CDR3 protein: CAISDFADTQYF

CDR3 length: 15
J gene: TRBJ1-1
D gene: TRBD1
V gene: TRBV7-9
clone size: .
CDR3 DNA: TGTGCCAGCAGCTTAGAGGGGGCGCGGCACACTGAAGCTTTCTTT
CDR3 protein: CASSLEGARHTEAFF

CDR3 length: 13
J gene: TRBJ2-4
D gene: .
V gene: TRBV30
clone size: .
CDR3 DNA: TGTGCCTGGAACCAAGACAGTAAAAACATTCAGTACTTC
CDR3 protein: CAWNQDSKNIQYF

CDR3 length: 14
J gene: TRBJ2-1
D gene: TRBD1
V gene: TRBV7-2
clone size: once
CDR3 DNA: TGTGCCAGCAGCTTATGGACAGGGGTGGGTGAGCAGTTCTTC
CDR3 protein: CASSLWTGVGEQFF

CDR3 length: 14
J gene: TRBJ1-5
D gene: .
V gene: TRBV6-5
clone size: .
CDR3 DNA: TGTGCCAGCAGACCCGACAGGCTCCGCTGGCCCCAGCATTTT
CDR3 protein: CASRPDRLRWPQHF

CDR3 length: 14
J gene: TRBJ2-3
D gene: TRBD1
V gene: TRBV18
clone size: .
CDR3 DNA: TGTGCCAGCTCACAACAGGGGCGCACAGATACGCAGTATTTT
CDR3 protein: CASSQQGRTDTQYF

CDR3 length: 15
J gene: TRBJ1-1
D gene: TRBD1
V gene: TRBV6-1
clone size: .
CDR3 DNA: TGTGCCAGCAGTGATCCACAGGGGGGGAACACTGAAGCTTTCTTT
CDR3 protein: CASSDPQGGNTEAFF

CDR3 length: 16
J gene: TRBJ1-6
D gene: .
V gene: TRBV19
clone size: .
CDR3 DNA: TGTGCCAGTAACCCCACCTCCGGCGGGTATAATTCACCCCTCCACTTT
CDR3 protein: CASNPTSGGYNSPLHF

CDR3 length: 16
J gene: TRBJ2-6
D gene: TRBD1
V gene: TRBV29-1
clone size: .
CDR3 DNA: TGCAGCGTTATTGGACAGGGGAGGAGTGGGGCCAACGTCCTGACTTTC
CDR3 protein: CSVIGQGRSGANVLTF

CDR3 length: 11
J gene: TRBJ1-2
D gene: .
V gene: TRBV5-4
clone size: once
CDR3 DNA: TGTGCCAGCAGTTATGAGTATGGCTACACCTTC
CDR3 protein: CASSYEYGYTF

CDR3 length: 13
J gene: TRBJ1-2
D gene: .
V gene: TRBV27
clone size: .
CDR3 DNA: TGTGCCAGCAGTCTGCCGGGAGGGGCGAGCTACACCTTC
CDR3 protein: CASSLPGGASYTF

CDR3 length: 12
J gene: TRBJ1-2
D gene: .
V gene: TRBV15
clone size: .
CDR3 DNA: TGTGCCACCAGCAGACTTAACTATGGCTACACCTTC
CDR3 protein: CATSRLNYGYTF

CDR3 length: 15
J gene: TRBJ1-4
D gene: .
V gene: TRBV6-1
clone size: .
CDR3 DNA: TGTGCCAGCAGTGAAGCGTGGGGGCTAGATGAAAAACTGTTTTTT
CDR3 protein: CASSEAWGLDEKLFF

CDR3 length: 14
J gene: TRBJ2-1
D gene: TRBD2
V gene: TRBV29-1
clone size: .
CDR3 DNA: TGCAGCGCCTTAGCGGGATCTGGACGGAATGAGCAGTTCTTC
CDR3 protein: CSALAGSGRNEQFF

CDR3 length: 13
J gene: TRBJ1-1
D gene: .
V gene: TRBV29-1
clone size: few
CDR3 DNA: TGCAGCGTCCCGGGACAAGAGAACACTGAAGCTTTCTTT
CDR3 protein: CSVPGQENTEAFF

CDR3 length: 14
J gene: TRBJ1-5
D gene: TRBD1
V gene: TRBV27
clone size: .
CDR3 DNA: TGTGCCAGCAGTCCACCAGGGGGTATCATGCCCCAGCATTTT
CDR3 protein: CASSPPGGIMPQHF

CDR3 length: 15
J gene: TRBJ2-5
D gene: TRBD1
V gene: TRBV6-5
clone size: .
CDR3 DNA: TGTGCCAGCAGTTACTCGACAGGGTCTCTAGAGACCCAGTACTTC
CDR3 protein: CASSYSTGSLETQYF

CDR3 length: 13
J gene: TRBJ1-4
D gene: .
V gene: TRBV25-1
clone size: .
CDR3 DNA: TGTGCCAGCAGTGCAGGGTTTGGGGAAAAACTGTTTTTT
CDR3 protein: CASSAGFGEKLFF

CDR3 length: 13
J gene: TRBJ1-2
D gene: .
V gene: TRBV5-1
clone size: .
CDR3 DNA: TGCGCCAGCAGCCCGGACAGTGTCTATGGCTACACCTTC
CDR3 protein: CASSPDSVYGYTF

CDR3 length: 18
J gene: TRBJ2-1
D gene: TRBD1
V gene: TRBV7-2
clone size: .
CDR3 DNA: TGTGCCAGCAGCTCCGGGACAGGGGGCTTAATGCCTTACAATGAGCAGTTCTTC
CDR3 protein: CASSSGTGGLMPYNEQFF

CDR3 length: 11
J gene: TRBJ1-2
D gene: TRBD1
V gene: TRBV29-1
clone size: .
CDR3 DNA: TGCAGCGTGGGGACAGCCGGGGGCTACTCCTTC
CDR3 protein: CSVGTAGGYSF

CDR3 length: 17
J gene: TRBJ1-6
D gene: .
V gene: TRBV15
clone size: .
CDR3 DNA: TGTGCCACCAGCAGAGATCAGTCAGGGATCCATAATTCACCCCTCCACTTT
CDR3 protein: CATSRDQSGIHNSPLHF

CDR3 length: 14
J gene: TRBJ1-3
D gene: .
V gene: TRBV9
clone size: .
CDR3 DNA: TGTGCCAGCAGCGTAGCAGGGGCCGGAAACACCATATATTTT
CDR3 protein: CASSVAGAGNTIYF

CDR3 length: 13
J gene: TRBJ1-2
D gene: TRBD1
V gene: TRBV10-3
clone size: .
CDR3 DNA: TGTGCCATCACTAGACAGGGGAACTATGGCTACACCTTC
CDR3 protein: CAITRQGNYGYTF

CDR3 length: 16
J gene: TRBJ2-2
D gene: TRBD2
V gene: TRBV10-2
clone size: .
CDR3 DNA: TGCGCCAGCAGGACTAGCGGGAGGGAAGACTCCGGGGAGCTGTTTTTT
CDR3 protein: CASRTSGREDSGELFF

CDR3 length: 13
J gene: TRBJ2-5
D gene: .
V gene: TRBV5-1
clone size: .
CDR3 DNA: TGCGCCAGCTTGAGACAGCCCCAAGAGACCCAGTACTTC
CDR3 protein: CASLRQPQETQYF

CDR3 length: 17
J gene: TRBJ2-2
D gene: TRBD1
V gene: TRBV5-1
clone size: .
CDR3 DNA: TGCGCCAGCAGCGCTGGGACAGGGACATTGAACACCGGGGAGCTGTTTTTT
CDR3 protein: CASSAGTGTLNTGELFF

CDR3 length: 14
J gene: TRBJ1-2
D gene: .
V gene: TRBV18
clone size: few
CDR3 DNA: TGTGCCAGCTCCCTGAGCGGGTCTAACTATGGCTACACCTTC
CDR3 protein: CASSLSGSNYGYTF

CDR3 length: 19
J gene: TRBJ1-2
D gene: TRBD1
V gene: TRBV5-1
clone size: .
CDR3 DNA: TGCGCCAGCAGCTCCCCGGGACAGGGGGCAGGGGAGGCTAACTATGGCTACACCTTC
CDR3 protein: CASSSPGQGAGEANYGYTF

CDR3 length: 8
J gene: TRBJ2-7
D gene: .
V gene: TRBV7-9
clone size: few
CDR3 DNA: TGTGTTACAGACGAGCAGTACTTC
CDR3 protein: CVTDEQYF

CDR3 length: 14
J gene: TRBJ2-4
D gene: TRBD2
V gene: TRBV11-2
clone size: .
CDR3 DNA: TGTGCCAGCAGCCAAAGACTAGCTGGGGACATTCAGTACTTC
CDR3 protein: CASSQRLAGDIQYF

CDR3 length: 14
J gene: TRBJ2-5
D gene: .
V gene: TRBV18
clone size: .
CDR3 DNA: TGTGCCAGCTCACCACGGACAGTACAAGAGACCCAGTACTTC
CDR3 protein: CASSPRTVQETQYF

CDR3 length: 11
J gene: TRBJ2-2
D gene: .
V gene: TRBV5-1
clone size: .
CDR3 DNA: TGCGCCAGCAGCGAGGAGGGGGAGCTGTTTTTT
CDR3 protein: CASSEEGELFF

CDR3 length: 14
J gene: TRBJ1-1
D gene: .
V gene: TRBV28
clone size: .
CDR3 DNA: TGTGCCAGCAGGATCGGACAGCTTAACACTGAAGCTTTCTTT
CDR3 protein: CASRIGQLNTEAFF

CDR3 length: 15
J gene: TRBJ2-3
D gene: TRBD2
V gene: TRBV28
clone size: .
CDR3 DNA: TGTGCCAGCAGCACTAGCGGGACTAGCACAGATACGCAGTATTTT
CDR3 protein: CASSTSGTSTDTQYF

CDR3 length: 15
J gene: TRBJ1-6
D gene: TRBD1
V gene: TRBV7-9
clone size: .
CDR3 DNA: TGTGCCAGCAGCTTAGGGGGACAGGGGGATTCACCCCTCCACTTT
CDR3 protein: CASSLGGQGDSPLHF

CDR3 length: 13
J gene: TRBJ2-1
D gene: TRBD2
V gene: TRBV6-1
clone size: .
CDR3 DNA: TGTGCCAGCATTAGAGATAGCGGGAGATATCGGTTCTTC
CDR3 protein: CASIRDSGRYRFF

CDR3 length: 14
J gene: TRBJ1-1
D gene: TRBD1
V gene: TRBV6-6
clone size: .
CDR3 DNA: TGTGCCAGTCTGTTACAGGGGGCTCGAACTGAAGCTTTCTTT
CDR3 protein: CASLLQGARTEAFF